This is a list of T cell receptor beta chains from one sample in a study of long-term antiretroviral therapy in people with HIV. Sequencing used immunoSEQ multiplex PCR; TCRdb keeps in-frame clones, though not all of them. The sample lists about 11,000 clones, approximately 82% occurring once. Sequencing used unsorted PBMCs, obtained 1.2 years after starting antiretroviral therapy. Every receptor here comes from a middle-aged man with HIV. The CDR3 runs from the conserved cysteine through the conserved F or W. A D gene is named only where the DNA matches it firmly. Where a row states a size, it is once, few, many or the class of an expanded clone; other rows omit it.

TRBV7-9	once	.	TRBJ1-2	TGTGCCAGCAGCTTAGAAGGGACGCTCCCCCATAACTATGGCTACACCTTC	CASSLEGTLPHNYGYTF
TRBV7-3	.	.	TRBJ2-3	TGTGCCAGCAGCTTAACAGGGGTCAGCACAGATACGCAGTATTTT	CASSLTGVSTDTQYF
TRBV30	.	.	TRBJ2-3	TGTGCCTGGAGTGTACGGGAAGATACGCAGTATTTT	CAWSVREDTQYF
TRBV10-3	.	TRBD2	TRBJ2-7	TGTGCCATCAGTGACCCTAGCGGTACAGTCGAGCAGTACTTC	CAISDPSGTVEQYF
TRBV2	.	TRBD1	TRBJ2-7	TGTGCCAGCAGTCCGGACAGGGGGTTGTCCTACGAGCAGTACTTC	CASSPDRGLSYEQYF
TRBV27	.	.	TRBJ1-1	TGTGCCAGCAGCTTACAGACCGGTGGCACTGAAGCTTTCTTT	CASSLQTGGTEAFF
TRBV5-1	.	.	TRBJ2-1	TGCGCCAGCAGCTTGGCCTTCGGACTGGAAGGGTATGAGCAGTTCTTC	CASSLAFGLEGYEQFF
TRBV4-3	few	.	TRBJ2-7	TGCGCCAGCAGCCAAGAAAGGGTGAACTCCTACGAGCAGTACTTC	CASSQERVNSYEQYF
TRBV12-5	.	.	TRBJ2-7	TGTGCTAGTGGGAACCAAAGGGGGGCGGGTGTGTACTACGAGCAGTACTTC	CASGNQRGAGVYYEQYF
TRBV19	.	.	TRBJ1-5	TGTGCCAGTAGTAAAACAGGTTATAGCAATCAGCCCCAGCATTTT	CASSKTGYSNQPQHF
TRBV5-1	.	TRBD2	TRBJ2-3	TGCGCCAGCAGCTTGGTGGGAGGGTACACAGATACGCAGTATTTT	CASSLVGGYTDTQYF
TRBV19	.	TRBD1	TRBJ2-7	TGTGCCAGTAGTACCGGACAGGAAACCTTCTACGAGCAGTACTTC	CASSTGQETFYEQYF
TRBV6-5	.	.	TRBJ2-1	TGTGCCAGCAGTTACTCTGAGGGGTTTGAGCAGTTCTTC	CASSYSEGFEQFF
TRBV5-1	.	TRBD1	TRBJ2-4	TGCGCCAGCTCAGGGGACAGGGTGGGAAACATTCAGTACTTC	CASSGDRVGNIQYF
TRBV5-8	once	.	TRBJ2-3	TGTGCCAGCAGCCCCGGGAAGCCTTGGGGCACAGATACGCAGTATTTT	CASSPGKPWGTDTQYF
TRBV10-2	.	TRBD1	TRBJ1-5	TGCGCCAGCAAGGGGACAGAAGTTAATCAGCCCCAGCATTTT	CASKGTEVNQPQHF
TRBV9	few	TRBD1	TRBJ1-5	TGTGCCAGCAGCCCGAGACAGGGGGAGAATCAGCCCCAGCATTTT	CASSPRQGENQPQHF
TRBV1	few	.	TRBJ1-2	TGCACCAGCAGCCCCACCCGGGATGGCTACACCTTC	CTSSPTRDGYTF
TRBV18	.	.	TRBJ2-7	TGTGCCAGCTCAGCGGGACAGTGGTCCTACGAGCAGTACTTC	CASSAGQWSYEQYF
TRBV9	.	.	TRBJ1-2	TGTGCCAGCAGCGGAACCACCGGGGATGGCTACACCTTC	CASSGTTGDGYTF
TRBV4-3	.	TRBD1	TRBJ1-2	TGCGCCAGCAGCCAAGATACAGGGGGAGGTGGCTACACCTTC	CASSQDTGGGGYTF
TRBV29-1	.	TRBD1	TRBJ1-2	TGCAGCGCACGAGGACAGGTCGGCGATGGCTACACCTTC	CSARGQVGDGYTF
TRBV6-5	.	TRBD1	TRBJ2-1	TGTGCCAGCAGTTCAGGGGGCACGGCCAATGAGCAGTTCTTC	CASSSGGTANEQFF
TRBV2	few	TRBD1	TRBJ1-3	TGTGCCAGCAGCGGACAGGTTGGAATAAACACCATATATTTT	CASSGQVGINTIYF
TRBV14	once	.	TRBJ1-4	TGTGCCAGCAGCCAAGAGACGGGCCGGGCTTGGGAAAAACTGTTTTTT	CASSQETGRAWEKLFF
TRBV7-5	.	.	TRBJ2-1	TGTGCCAGCAGCTTGCAAACTAGTAGGGTGAATGAGCAGTTCTTC	CASSLQTSRVNEQFF
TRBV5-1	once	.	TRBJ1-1	TGCGCCAGCAGCTTGGAACCGGGTTATGACACTGAAGCTTTCTTT	CASSLEPGYDTEAFF
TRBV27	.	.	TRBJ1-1	TGTGCCAGCAGTGAAGACAGGAGTAACACTGAAGCTTTCTTT	CASSEDRSNTEAFF
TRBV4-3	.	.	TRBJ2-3	TGCGCCAGCAGCCAAGAGTCGGGTTCAGATACGCAGTATTTT	CASSQESGSDTQYF
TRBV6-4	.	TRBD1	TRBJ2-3	TGTGCCAGCAAACCGCAAACGGGACAGGGTAGCAATACGCAGTATTTT	CASKPQTGQGSNTQYF
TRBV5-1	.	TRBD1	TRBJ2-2	TGCGCCAGCAGCAAACCGGGACAGGGGGCTACCGGGGAGCTGTTTTTT	CASSKPGQGATGELFF
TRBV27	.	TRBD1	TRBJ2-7	TGTGCCAGCAGTGCTCCGGGACAGGGTATCTACGAGCAGTACTTC	CASSAPGQGIYEQYF
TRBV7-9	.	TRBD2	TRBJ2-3	TGTGCCAGCAGCCCTAGCGGGGGGGCAACAGATACGCAGTATTTT	CASSPSGGATDTQYF
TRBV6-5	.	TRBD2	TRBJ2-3	TGTGCCAGCAGACGTAGCGGGGAGTACACAGATACGCAGTATTTT	CASRRSGEYTDTQYF
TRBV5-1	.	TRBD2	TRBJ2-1	TGCGCCAGCAGCTTGGGGGGGGGCTCCTACAATGAGCAGTTCTTC	CASSLGGGSYNEQFF
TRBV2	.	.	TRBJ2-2	TGTGCCAGCAGTGGCAGTGACACCGGGGAGCTGTTTTTT	CASSGSDTGELFF
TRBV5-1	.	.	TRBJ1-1	TGCGCCAGCAGCTTGGGACACCAGAACACTGAAGCTTTCTTT	CASSLGHQNTEAFF
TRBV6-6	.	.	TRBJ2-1	TGTGCCAGCAGTTACGGGGACCCCTCCTACAATGAGCAGTTCTTC	CASSYGDPSYNEQFF
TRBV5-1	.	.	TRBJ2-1	TGCGCCAGCAGCCTCGACCCCTACAATGAGCAGTTCTTC	CASSLDPYNEQFF
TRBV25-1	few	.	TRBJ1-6	TGTGCCAGCAGTGAACGTATGGGTGGGTCACCCCTCCACTTT	CASSERMGGSPLHF
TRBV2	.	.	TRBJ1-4	TGTGCCAGCACCCTGGGGCAGGCAACTAATGAAAAACTGTTTTTT	CASTLGQATNEKLFF
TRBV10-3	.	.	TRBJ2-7	TGTGCCATCAGTGAGTCTGGGCGGGAGCAGTACTTC	CAISESGREQYF
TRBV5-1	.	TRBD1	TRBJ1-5	TGCGCCAGCAGCTACGGACAGGGGCCCGATCAGCCCCAGCATTTT	CASSYGQGPDQPQHF
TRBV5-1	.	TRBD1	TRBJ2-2	TGCGCCAGCACCCATGAAGGACAGGGGACCGGGGAGCTGTTTTTT	CASTHEGQGTGELFF
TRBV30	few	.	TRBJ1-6	TGTGCCTGGACCGGGGCCGGCAATTCACCCCTCCACTTT	CAWTGAGNSPLHF
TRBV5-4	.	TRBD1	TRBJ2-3	TGTGCCAGCAGTTCCTGGGACAGCCCTAGCACAGATACGCAGTATTTT	CASSSWDSPSTDTQYF
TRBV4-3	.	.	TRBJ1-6	TGCGCCAGCAGCAAAGTGGGGCAGGGGAGGCCCTATAATTCACCCCTCCACTTT	CASSKVGQGRPYNSPLHF
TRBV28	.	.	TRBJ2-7	TGTGCCAGCAGTCCCGAATCGGCAGGGCAAAACGAGCAGTACTTC	CASSPESAGQNEQYF
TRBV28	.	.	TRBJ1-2	TGTGCCAGCAGTTTGCCCCAGAACAGCAACTATGGCTACACCTTC	CASSLPQNSNYGYTF
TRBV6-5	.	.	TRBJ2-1	TGTGCCAGCAGTTACGGGGCAGATTACAATGAGCAGTTCTTC	CASSYGADYNEQFF
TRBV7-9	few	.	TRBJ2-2	TGTGCCAGCAGCTTAGTATGGGGGCAGAACACCGGGGAGCTGTTTTTT	CASSLVWGQNTGELFF
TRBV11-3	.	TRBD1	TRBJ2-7	TGTGCCAGCAGCTCTGGGGACAGGGCCTACGAGCAGTACTTC	CASSSGDRAYEQYF
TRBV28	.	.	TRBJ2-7	TGTGCCAGCAGTCGGCGGACAGCGGTGTACGAGCAGTACTTC	CASSRRTAVYEQYF